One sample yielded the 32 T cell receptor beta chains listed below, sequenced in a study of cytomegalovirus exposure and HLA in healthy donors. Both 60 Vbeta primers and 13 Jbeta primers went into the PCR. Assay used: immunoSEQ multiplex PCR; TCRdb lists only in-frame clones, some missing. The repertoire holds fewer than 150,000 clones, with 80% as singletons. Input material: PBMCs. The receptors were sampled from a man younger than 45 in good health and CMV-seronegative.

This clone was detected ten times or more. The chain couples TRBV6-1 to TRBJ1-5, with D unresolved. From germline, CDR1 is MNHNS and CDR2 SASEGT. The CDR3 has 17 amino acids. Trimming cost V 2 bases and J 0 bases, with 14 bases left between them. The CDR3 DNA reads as TGTGCCAGCAGTGAACGGTGGACGGGAAATAGCAATCAGCCCCAGCATTTT. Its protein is CASSERWTGNSNQPQHF.

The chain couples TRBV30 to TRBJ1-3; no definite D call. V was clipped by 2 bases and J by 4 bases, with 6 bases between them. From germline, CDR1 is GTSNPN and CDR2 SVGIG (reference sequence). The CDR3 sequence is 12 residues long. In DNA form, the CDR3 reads TGTGCCTGGAGTCCACAGGGAAACACCATATATTTT. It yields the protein CAWSPQGNTIYF.

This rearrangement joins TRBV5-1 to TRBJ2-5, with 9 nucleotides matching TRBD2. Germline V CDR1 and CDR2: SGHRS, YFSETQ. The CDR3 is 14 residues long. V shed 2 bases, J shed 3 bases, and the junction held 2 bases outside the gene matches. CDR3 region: CASSFRTSEETQYF. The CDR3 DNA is TGCGCCAGCAGCTTCCGGACTAGCGAAGAGACCCAGTACTTC.

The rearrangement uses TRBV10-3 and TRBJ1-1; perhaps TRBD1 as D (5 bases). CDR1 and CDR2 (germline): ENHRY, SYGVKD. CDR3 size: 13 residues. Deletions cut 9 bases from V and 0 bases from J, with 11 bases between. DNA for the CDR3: TGTGCCATGGCAGGGCGTCTGAACACTGAAGCTTTCTTT. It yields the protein CAMAGRLNTEAFF.

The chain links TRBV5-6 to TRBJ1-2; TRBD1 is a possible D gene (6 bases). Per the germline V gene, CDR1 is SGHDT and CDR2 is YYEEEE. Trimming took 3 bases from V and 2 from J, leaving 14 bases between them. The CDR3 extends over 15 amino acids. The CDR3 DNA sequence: TGTGCCAGCAGCTCACAGGGATTCATCAACTATGGCTACACCTTC. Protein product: CASSSQGFINYGYTF.

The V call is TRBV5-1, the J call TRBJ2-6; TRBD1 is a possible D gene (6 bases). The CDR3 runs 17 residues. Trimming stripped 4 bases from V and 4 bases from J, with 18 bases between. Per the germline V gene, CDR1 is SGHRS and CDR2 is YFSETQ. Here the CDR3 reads CASSTQPTGLGANVLTF. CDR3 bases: TGCGCCAGCAGCACTCAACCTACAGGGCTAGGGGCCAACGTCCTGACTTTC.

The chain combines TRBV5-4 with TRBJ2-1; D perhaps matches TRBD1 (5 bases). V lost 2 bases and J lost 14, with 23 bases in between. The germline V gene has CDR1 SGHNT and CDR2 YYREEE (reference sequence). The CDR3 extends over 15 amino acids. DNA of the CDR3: TGTGCCAGCAGCTTCCCAAATACCGCCAGGGAACGGGAGTTCTTC. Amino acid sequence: CASSFPNTAREREFF.

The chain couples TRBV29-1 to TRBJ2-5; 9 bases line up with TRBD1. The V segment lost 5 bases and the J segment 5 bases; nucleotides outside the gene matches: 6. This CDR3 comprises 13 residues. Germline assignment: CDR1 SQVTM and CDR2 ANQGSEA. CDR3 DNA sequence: TGCAGCGTTTACAGGGGGCGAGGGGAGACCCAGTACTTC. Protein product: CSVYRGRGETQYF.

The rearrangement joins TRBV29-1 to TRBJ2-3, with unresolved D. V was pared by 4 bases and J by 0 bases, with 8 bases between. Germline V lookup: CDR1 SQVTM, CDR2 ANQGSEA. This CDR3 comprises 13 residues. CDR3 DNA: TGCAGCGTTGGTGAGGAAAGCACAGATACGCAGTATTTT. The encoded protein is CSVGEESTDTQYF.

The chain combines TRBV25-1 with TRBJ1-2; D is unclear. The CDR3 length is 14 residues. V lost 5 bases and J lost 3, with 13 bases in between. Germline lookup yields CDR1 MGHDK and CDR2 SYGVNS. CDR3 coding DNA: TGTGCCAGCAGTAATTTCGGGGTAGACTATGGCTACACCTTC. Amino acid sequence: CASSNFGVDYGYTF.

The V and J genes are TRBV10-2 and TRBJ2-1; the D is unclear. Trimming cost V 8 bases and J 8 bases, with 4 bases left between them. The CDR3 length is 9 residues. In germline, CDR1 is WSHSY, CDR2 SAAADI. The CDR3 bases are TGCGCCAGCGGGCATGAGCAGTTCTTC. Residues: CASGHEQFF.

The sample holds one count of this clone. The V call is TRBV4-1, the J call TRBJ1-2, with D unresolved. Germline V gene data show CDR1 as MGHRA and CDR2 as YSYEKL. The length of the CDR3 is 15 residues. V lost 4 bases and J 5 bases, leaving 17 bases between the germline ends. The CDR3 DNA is TGCGCCAGCAGCCCATTACCCGGGGAGTTTTATGGCTACACCTTC. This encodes CASSPLPGEFYGYTF.

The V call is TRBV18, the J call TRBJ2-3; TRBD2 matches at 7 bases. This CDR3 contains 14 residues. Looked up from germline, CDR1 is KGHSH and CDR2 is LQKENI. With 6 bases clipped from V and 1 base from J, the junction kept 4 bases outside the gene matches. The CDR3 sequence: CASSGTTRTDTQYF. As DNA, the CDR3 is TGTGCCAGCTCGGGGACTACCCGCACAGATACGCAGTATTTT. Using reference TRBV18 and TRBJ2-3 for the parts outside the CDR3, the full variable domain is NAGVMQNPRHLVRRRGQEARLRCSPMKGHSHVYWYRQLPEEGLKFMVYLQKENIIDESGMPKERFSAEFPKEGPSILRIQQVVRGDSAAYFCASSGTTRTDTQYFGPGTRLTVL.

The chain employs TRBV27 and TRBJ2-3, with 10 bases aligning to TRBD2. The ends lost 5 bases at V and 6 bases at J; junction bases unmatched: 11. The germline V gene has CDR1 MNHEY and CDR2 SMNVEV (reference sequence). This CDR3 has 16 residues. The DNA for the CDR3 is TGTGCCAGCAGTCCCCTTCTAGCGGGGGTAACGGATACGCAGTATTTT. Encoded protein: CASSPLLAGVTDTQYF.

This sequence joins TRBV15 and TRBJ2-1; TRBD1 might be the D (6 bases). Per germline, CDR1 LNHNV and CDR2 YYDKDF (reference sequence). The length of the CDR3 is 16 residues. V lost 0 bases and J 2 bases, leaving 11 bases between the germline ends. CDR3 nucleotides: TGTGCCACCAGCAGAGATACCGGGACACCCTACAATGAGCAGTTCTTC. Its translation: CATSRDTGTPYNEQFF.

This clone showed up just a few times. CDR3 protein: CASTPRGKNTEAFF. CDR3 nucleotide sequence: TGTGCCAGCACCCCCCGGGGGAAAAACACTGAAGCTTTCTTT. The chain joins TRBV6-6 to TRBJ1-1, with TRBD1 as a possible D gene (5 bases). Germline V CDR1 and CDR2: MNHNY, SVGAGI (reference sequence). The CDR3 contains 14 residues. The V end was cut by 7 bases, the J end by 2 bases, with 14 bases between.

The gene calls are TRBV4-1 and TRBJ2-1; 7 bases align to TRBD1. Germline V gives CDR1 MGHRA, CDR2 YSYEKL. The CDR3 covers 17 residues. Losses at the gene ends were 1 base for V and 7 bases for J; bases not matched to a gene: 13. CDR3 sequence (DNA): TGCGCCAGCAGCCAAGGCGCTGCCCGGGACAGAACAAATGAGCAGTTCTTC. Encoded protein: CASSQGAARDRTNEQFF.

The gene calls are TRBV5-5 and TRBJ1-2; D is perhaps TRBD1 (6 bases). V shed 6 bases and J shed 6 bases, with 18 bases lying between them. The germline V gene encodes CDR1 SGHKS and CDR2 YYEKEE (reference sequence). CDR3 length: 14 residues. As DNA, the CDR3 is TGTGCCAGCACCAGAATGCAGGGGCTCGATGGCTACACCTTC. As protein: CASTRMQGLDGYTF.

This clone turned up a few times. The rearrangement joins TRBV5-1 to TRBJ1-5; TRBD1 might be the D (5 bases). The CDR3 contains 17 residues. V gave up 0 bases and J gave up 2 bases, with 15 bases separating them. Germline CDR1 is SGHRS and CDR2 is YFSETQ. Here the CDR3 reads CASSLDVLGGGNQPQHF. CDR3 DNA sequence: TGCGCCAGCAGCTTGGACGTCTTGGGGGGAGGCAATCAGCCCCAGCATTTT.

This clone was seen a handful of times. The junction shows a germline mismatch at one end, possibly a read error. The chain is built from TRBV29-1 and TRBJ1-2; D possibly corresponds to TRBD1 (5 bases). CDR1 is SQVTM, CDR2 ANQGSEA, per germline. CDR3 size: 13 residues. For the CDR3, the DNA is TGCAGCGTTGCGGGGAGGGGTGCCTATGGCTACCCCTTC. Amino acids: CSVAGRGAYGYPF.

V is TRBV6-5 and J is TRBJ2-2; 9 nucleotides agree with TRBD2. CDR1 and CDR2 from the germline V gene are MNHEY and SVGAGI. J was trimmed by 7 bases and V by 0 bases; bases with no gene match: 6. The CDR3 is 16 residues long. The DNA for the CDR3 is TGTGCCAGCAGTTACTCCCCGGGACTAGCAATCGGGGAGCTGTTTTTT. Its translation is CASSYSPGLAIGELFF.

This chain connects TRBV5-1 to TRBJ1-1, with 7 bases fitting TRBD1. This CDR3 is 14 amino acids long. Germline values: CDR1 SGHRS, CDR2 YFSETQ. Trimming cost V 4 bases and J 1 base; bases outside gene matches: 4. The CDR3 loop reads CASSGTVGNTEAFF. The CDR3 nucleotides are TGCGCCAGCAGCGGGACAGTCGGGAACACTGAAGCTTTCTTT.

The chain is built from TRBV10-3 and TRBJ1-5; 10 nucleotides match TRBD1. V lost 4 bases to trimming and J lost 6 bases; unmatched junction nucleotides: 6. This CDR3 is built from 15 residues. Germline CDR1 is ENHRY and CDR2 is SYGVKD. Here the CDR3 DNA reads TGTGCCATCAGTGGGGGACAGGGGTTGGCTCAGCCCCAGCATTTT. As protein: CAISGGQGLAQPQHF.

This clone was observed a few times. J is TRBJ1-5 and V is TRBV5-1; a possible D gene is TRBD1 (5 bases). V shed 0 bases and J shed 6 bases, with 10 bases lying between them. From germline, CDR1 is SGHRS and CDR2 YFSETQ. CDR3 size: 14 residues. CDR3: CASSLGTGGQPQHF. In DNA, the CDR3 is TGCGCCAGCAGCTTGGGGACCGGGGGTCAGCCCCAGCATTTT.

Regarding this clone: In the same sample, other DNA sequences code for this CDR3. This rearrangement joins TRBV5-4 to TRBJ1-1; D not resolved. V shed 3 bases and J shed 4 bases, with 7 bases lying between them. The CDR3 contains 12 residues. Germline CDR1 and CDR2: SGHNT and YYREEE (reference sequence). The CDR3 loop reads CASSSVGTEAFF. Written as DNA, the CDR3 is TGTGCCAGCAGCTCGGTTGGCACTGAAGCTTTCTTT.

The CDR3 region has the DNA TGTGCCAGCACACGTAGCTCCCCTTCCTACGAGCAGTACTTC. Protein product: CASTRSSPSYEQYF. The chain couples TRBV28 to TRBJ2-7; no reliable D call. The CDR3 extends over 14 amino acids. The V end was cut by 7 bases, the J end by 1 base, with 14 bases between. Per the germline V gene, CDR1 is MDHEN and CDR2 is SYDVKM.

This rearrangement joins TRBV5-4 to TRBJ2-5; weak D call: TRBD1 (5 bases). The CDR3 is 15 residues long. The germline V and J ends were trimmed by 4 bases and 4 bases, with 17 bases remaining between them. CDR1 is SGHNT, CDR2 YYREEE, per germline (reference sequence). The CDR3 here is CASSQQLGARETQYF. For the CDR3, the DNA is TGTGCCAGCAGCCAACAGCTAGGGGCCAGAGAGACCCAGTACTTC.

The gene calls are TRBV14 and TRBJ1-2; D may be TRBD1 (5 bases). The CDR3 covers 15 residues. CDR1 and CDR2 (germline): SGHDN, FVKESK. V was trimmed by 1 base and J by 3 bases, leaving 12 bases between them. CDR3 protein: CASSQGGRSYYGYTF. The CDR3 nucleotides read TGTGCCAGCAGCCAAGGGGGCCGGTCTTACTATGGCTACACCTTC.

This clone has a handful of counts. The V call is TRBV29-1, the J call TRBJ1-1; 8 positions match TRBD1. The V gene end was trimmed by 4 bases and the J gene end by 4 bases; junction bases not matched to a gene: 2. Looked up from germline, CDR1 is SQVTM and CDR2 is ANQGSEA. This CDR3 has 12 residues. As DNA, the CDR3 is TGCAGCGTTGGACAGGGGCGCACTGAAGCTTTCTTT. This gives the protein CSVGQGRTEAFF.

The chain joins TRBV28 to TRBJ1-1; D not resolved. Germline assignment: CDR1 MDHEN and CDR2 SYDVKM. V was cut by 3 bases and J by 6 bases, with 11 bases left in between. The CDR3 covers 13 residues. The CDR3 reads CASSFGRVSEAFF. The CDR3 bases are TGTGCCAGCAGTTTCGGGAGGGTATCTGAAGCTTTCTTT.

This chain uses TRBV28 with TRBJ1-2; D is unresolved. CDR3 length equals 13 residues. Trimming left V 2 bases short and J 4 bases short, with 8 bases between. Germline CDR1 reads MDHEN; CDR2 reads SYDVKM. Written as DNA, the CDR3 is TGTGCCAGCAGTTTAAAGAGATTCTATGGCTACACCTTC. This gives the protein CASSLKRFYGYTF.

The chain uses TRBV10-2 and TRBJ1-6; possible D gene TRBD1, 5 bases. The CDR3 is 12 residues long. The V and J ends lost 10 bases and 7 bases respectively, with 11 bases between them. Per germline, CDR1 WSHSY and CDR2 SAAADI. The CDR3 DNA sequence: TGCGCCACCGGGGGGTTAAATTCACCCCTCCACTTT. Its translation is CATGGLNSPLHF.